The next 11 T cell receptor beta chains were all read from a single sample in a study of blood T cell repertoires in COVID-19. Produced via immunoSEQ multiplex PCR; TCRdb's table is partial and in-frame only. In the table there are approximately 280,000 clones, approximately 85% of which are singletons. Sequencing was carried out using peripheral blood. The receptors originated from a man aged 50 or older with active or convalescent COVID-19.

V usage is TRBV27 and J usage is TRBJ2-7, with a weak D call TRBD1 (5 bases). The germline V gene encodes CDR1 MNHEY and CDR2 SMNVEV (reference sequence). Trimming took 5 bases from V and 4 from J, leaving 12 bases between them. This CDR3 contains 13 residues. CDR3 residues: CASSPPGWYEQYF. The DNA for the CDR3 is TGTGCCAGCAGTCCTCCAGGGTGGTACGAGCAGTACTTC.

This clone appeared once. The rearrangement uses TRBV7-8 and TRBJ1-1; perhaps TRBD1 as D (6 bases). V was trimmed by 5 bases and J by 0 bases, leaving 13 bases between them. The CDR3 has 15 amino acids. Germline CDR1 SGHVS, CDR2 FQNEAQ. This CDR3 reads CASSPRTAMNTEAFF. The DNA of the CDR3 is TGTGCCAGCAGCCCCCGGACAGCAATGAACACTGAAGCTTTCTTT. Looking up the rest from reference TRBV7-8 and TRBJ1-1 gives the full variable domain: GAGVSQSPRYKVAKRGQDVALRCDPISGHVSLFWYQQALGQGPEFLTYFQNEAQLDKSGLPSDRFFAERPEGSVSTLKIQRTQQEDSAVYLCASSPRTAMNTEAFFGQGTRLTVV.

This sequence joins TRBV10-2 and TRBJ2-7; D gene uncertain. The CDR3 covers 14 residues. In germline, CDR1 is WSHSY, CDR2 SAAADI. V dropped 5 bases and J dropped 5 bases, with 16 bases sitting between them. In DNA, the CDR3 is TGCGCCAGCAGTCCTTCCGGGTCTCGCCACGAGCAGTACTTC. Translated: CASSPSGSRHEQYF.

The V gene is TRBV3-1 (or the pseudogene TRBV3-2), the J gene TRBJ2-3, with 7 nucleotides matching TRBD2. Germline CDR1 and CDR2: LGHDT and YNNKEL (reference sequence). Germline trimming cut 3 bases from V and 4 bases from J; bases unmatched to any gene: 13. This CDR3 comprises 17 residues. DNA of the CDR3: TGTGCCAGCAGCCAGCGGGCAAAGACTAGCATGGCAGATACGCAGTATTTT. Translating it yields CASSQRAKTSMADTQYF.

Remarks on this clone: This same CDR3 is encoded by further DNA sequences in the sample. J is TRBJ1-1 and V is TRBV5-1; D unclear. This CDR3 is built from 13 residues. V lost 0 bases and J 1 base, leaving 4 bases between the germline ends. Germline V gene sequence: CDR1 SGHRS, CDR2 YFSETQ. The CDR3 DNA follows: TGCGCCAGCAGCTTGGCCGGGAACACTGAAGCTTTCTTT. Amino acid sequence: CASSLAGNTEAFF.

This clone was observed a handful of times. This chain joins TRBV5-5 and TRBJ1-1, with D possibly being TRBD1 (5 bases). Trimming took off 3 bases at V and 3 bases at J, with 18 bases between the two ends. Per the germline V gene, CDR1 is SGHKS and CDR2 is YYEKEE (reference sequence). This CDR3 comprises 16 residues. The CDR3 bases are TGTGCCAGCAGCTCCCGGGCCCTCGGAGGGGACACTGAAGCTTTCTTT. Translation gives CASSSRALGGDTEAFF.

This clone was observed many times. The chain links TRBV2 to TRBJ2-1, with TRBD2 matching over 11 bases. V shed 5 bases and J 4 bases; nucleotides not matched to a gene: 4. This CDR3 has 15 amino acids. Germline values: CDR1 SNHLY, CDR2 FYNNEI. This CDR3 reads CASSLAGGGYNEQFF. CDR3 in DNA: TGTGCCAGCAGTCTAGCGGGAGGAGGGTACAATGAGCAGTTCTTC.

This rearrangement joins TRBV5-1 to TRBJ2-7; 9 positions agree with TRBD1. J was trimmed by 4 bases and V by 7 bases; bases with no gene match: 3. This CDR3 comprises 12 residues. The germline V gene encodes CDR1 SGHRS and CDR2 YFSETQ. The CDR3 DNA is TGCGCCAGCGGCGGGACAGGGTACGAGCAGTACTTC. Translation gives CASGGTGYEQYF.

This chain joins TRBV28 and TRBJ1-4; 10 bases align to TRBD1. The CDR3 length is 16 residues. Germline CDR1 is MDHEN and CDR2 is SYDVKM. V lost 4 bases to trimming and J lost 7 bases; unmatched junction nucleotides: 9. CDR3 in DNA: TGTGCCAGCAGTTCATGGGGGACAGGGGTTAGTGAAAAACTGTTTTTT. Its protein product is CASSSWGTGVSEKLFF. Full variable domain (outside the CDR3, taken from reference TRBV28 and TRBJ1-4): DVKVTQSSRYLVKRTGEKVFLECVQDMDHENMFWYRQDPGLGLRLIYFSYDVKMKEKGDIPEGYSVSREKKERFSLILESASTNQTSMYLCASSSWGTGVSEKLFFGSGTQLSVL.

This clone was seen a single time. The V call is TRBV24-1, the J call TRBJ2-5; possibly TRBD2 for D (5 bases). V dropped 4 bases and J dropped 1 base, with 9 bases sitting between them. Germline CDR1 is KGHDR and CDR2 is SFDVKD. CDR3 length: 14 amino acids. CDR3 coding DNA: TGTGCCACCAGTGACCCGGGATTCCAAGAGACCCAGTACTTC. Translation: CATSDPGFQETQYF.

The chain employs TRBV30 and TRBJ2-7; D is unclear. The CDR3 runs to 13 residues. The germline V gene has CDR1 GTSNPN and CDR2 SVGIG (reference sequence). Deletions cut 3 bases from V and 6 bases from J, with 15 bases between. CDR3 amino acids: CAWRYGFSGEQYF. Here the CDR3 DNA reads TGTGCCTGGAGGTACGGGTTTTCTGGCGAGCAGTACTTC.